The next 5 T cell receptor beta chains were all read from a single sample in a study of read filtering for tumor transcriptome and immune sequencing. From around 0.4 ug of RNA, a library with molecular barcoded alpha/delta and beta/gamma adaptors was made. TCRdb analysed the reads with MiXCR anew, one entry per CDR3 protein. Found here are around 130,000 distinct CDR3 sequences, around 13% of them singletons; the top ten hold around 8.3%. Sequenced input: a population of CD138-negative cells sorted from bone marrow. Receptors originate from a donor aged 40 or over with multiple myeloma.

This clonotype occurred many times. The CDR3 here is CASSLTGETQYF. CDR3 sequence (DNA): TGTGCCAGCAGTCTCACAGGGGAGACCCAGTACTTC. V and J are TRBV6-2 or TRBV6-3 and TRBJ2-5; maybe TRBD1 (6 bases). V lost 5 bases and J lost 5, with 9 bases in between. CDR1 is MNHEY, CDR2 SVGEGT, per germline. This CDR3 spans 12 amino acids.

This clonotype occurred a few times. The chain uses TRBV5-6 and TRBJ2-2; TRBD1 is a possible D gene (6 bases). The CDR3 is 17 residues long. Trimming took off 3 bases at V and 1 base at J, with 16 bases between the two ends. In germline, CDR1 is SGHDT, CDR2 YYEEEE. CDR3 in amino acids: CASSYRVRTVNTGELFF. The CDR3 DNA follows: TGTGCCAGCAGCTACCGGGTAAGGACAGTGAACACCGGGGAGCTGTTTTTT.

As regards this clonotype: This sequence may be a read error, since a much larger clone differs from it by one base. The V call is TRBV12-3 or TRBV12-4, the J call TRBJ1-2; no clear D gene. The CDR3 has 14 amino acids. V was clipped by 8 bases and J by 5 bases, with 18 bases between them. The CDR3 region has the DNA TGTGCCAGCGGCCCCCGGACGGGAGTATATGGCTACACCTTC. Translating it yields CASGPRTGVYGYTF.

This clonotype was seen ten or more times. The gene calls are TRBV4-1 and TRBJ1-2, with no clear D. CDR1 MGHRA and CDR2 YSYEKL come from the germline V gene. CDR3 size: 16 residues. V was pared by 1 base and J by 8 bases, with 20 bases between. The CDR3 sequence: CASSQGPTRSDQGYTF. The CDR3 coding sequence is TGCGCCAGCAGCCAAGGCCCTACCCGGTCCGACCAGGGCTACACCTTC.

This clonotype has a single count. This could be a read error, since a much larger clone is one nucleotide away. The CDR3 carries no conserved terminal phenylalanine or tryptophan, so it likely arises from a read error. The chain couples TRBV9 to TRBJ2-2; D gene uncertain. CDR3 length: 14 residues. V was shortened by 0 bases and J by 0 bases, with 3 bases between the two germline ends. The germline gives CDR1 SGDLS, CDR2 YYNGEE. The CDR3 DNA reads as TGTGCCAGCAGCGTAGTATCGAACACCGGGGAGCTGTTTTTA. Translated, it gives CASSVVSNTGELFL.